This TCR beta chain came from a study of glioma-infiltrating T cells. Study results and caveats: Very few CDR3 sequences were shared between tissue and blood. Gliomas, especially low-grade, showed above-expected tissue-blood divergence; non-neoplastic patients showed below.

Germline lookup yields CDR1 DFQATT and CDR2 SNEGSKA (reference sequence). V shed 3 bases and J shed 2 bases, with 12 bases lying between them. There are 14 residues in the CDR3. Amplification of TCR alpha and beta CDR3 regions from RNA used iRepertoire nested multiplex PCR. MiXCR, run by TCRdb on the multiplex PCR reads, gives a single entry per CDR3 protein. The sample holds more than 300,000 distinct CDR3 sequences, approximately 42% seen once. In its sample, this clonotype was seen many times. The antigen remains undetermined. This receptor was obtained from a human donor with low-grade glioma or glioblastoma, undergoing nonglioma brain surgery, or in good health (not recorded which). Material for sequencing was glioma tissue, nonneoplastic brain tissue, or PBMCs (not recorded which). This chain connects TRBV20-1 to TRBJ2-3, with no clear D. CDR3 protein: CSASVRAITDTQYF. DNA for the CDR3: TGCAGTGCTAGTGTCCGTGCGATCACAGATACGCAGTATTTT.